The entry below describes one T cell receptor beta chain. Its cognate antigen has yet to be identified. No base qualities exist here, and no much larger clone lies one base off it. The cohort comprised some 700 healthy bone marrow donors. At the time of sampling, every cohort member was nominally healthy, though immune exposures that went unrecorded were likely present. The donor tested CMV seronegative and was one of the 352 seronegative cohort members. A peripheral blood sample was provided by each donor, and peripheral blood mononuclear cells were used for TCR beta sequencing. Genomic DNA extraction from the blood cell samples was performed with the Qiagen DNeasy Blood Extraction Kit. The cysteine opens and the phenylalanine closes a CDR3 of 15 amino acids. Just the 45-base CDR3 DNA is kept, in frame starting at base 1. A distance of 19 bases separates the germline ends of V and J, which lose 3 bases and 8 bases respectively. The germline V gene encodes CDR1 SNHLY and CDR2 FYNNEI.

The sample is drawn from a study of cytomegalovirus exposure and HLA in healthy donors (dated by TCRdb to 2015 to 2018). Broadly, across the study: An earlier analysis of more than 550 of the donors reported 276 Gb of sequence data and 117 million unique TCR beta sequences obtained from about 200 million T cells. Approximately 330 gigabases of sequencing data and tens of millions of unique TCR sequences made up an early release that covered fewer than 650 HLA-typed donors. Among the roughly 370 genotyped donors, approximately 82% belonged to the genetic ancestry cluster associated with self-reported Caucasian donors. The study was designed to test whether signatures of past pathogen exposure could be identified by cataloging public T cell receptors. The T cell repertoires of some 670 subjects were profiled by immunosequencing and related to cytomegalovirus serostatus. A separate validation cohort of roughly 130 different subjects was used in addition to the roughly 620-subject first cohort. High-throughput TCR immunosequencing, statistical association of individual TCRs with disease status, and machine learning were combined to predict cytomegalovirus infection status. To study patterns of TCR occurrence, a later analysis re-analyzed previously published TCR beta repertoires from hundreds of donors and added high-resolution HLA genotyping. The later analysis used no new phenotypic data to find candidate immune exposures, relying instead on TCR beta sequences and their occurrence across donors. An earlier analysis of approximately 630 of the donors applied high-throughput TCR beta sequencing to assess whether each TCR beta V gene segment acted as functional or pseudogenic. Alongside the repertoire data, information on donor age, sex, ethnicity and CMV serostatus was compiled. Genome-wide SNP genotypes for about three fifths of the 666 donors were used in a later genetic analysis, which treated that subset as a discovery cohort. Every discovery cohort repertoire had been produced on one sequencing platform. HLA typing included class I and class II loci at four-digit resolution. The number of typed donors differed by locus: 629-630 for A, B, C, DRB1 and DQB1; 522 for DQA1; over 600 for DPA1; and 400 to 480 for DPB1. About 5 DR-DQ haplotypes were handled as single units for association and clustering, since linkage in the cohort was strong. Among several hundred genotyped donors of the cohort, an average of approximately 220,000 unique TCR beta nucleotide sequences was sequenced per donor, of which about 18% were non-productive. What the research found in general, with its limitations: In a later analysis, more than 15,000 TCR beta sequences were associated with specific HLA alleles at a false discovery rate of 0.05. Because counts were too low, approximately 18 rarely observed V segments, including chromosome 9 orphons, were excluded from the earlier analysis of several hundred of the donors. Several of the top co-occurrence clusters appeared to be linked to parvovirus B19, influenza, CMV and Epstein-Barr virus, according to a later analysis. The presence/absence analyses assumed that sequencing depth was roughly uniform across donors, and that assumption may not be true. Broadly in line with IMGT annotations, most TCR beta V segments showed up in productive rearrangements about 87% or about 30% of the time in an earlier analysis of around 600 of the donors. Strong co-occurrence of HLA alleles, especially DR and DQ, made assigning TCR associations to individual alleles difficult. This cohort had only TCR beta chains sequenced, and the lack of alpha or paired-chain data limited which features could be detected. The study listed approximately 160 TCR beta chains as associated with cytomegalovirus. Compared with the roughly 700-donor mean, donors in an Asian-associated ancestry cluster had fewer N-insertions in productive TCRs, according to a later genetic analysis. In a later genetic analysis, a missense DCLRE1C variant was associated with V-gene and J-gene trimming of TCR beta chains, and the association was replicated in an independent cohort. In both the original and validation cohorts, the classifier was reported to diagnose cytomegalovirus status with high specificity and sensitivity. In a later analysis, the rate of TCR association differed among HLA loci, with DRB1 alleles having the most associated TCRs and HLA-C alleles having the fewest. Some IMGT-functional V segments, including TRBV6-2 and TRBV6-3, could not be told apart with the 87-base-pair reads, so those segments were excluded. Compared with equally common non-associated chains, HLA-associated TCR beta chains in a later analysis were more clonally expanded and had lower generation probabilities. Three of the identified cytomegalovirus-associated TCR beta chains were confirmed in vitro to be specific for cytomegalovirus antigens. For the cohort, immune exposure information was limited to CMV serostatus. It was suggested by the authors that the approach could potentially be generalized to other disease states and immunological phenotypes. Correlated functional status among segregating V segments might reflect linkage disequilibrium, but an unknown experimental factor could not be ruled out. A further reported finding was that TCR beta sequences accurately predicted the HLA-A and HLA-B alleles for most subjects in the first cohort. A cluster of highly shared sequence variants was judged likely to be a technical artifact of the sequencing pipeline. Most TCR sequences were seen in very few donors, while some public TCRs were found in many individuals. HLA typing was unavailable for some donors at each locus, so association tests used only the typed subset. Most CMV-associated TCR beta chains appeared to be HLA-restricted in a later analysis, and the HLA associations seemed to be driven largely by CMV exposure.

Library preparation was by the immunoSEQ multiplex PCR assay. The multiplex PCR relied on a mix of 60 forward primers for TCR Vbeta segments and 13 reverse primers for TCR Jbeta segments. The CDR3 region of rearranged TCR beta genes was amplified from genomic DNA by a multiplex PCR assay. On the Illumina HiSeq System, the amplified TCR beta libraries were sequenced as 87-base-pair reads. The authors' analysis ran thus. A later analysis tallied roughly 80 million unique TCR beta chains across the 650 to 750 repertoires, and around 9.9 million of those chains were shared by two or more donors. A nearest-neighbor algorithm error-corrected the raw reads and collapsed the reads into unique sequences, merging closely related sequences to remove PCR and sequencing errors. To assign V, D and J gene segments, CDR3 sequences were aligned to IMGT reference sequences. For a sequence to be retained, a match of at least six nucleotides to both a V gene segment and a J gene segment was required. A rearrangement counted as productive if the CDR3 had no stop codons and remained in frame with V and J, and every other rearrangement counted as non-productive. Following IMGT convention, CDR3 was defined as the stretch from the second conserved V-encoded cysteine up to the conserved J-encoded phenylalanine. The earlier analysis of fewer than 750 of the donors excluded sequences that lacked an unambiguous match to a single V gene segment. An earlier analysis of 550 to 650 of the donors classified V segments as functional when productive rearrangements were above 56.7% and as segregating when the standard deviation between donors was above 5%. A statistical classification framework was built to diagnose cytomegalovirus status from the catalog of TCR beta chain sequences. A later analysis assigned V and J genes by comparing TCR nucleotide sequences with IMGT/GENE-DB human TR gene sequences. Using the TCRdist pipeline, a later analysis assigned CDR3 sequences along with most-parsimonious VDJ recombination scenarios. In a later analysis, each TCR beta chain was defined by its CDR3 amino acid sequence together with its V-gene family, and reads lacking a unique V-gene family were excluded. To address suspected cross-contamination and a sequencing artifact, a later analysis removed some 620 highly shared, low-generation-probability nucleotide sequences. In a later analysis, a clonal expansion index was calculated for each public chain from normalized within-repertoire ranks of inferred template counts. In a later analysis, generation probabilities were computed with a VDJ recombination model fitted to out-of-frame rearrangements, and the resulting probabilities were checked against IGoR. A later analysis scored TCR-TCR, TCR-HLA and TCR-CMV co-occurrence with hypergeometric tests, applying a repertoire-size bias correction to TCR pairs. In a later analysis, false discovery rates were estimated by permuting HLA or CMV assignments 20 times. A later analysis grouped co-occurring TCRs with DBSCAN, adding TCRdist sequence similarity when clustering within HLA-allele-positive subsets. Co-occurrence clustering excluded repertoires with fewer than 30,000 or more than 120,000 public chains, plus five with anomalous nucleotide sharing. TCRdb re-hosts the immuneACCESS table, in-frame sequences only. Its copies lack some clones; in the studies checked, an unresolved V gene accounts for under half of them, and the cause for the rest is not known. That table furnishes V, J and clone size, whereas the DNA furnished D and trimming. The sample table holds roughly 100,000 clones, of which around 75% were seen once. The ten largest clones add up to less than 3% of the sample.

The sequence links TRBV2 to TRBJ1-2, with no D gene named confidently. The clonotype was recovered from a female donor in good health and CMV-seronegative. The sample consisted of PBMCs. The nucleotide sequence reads TGTGCCAGCAGTGAGAGGGCGGTGAACTATGTCGGCTACACCTTC. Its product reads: CASSERAVNYVGYTF.